A selection of T cell receptor beta chains follows, all from one sample in a study of CD8+CD57+ T cells in acquired aplastic anemia. TCRdb called the reads again in MiXCR, with one record for every CDR3 protein. The table includes about 180,000 distinct CDR3 sequences, around 45% detected once. Sequencing used sorted CD4+, CD8+, or CD8+CD57+ T cells (not recorded which) from PBMCs. The source of these receptors is a human donor in good health. Both conserved end residues are part of each CDR3. Each record gives: clone size, J gene, V gene, D gene, CDR3 protein, CDR3 DNA. D genes are given only for firm matches. Clone size, where shown, is once, few, many, or a class for clones that have expanded.

abundance: many; j_gene: TRBJ2-1; v_gene: TRBV20-1; d_gene: TRBD2; CDR3aa: CSARDSGRISYNEQFF; CDR3nt: TGCAGTGCTAGAGACAGCGGGAGAATCTCCTACAATGAGCAGTTCTTC
abundance: many; j_gene: TRBJ2-2; v_gene: TRBV2; d_gene: TRBD1; CDR3aa: CASMTGANTGELFF; CDR3nt: TGTGCCAGCATGACAGGGGCGAACACCGGGGAGCTGTTTTTT
abundance: once; j_gene: TRBJ2-7; v_gene: TRBV20-1; d_gene: -; CDR3aa: CSAREAEYEQYF; CDR3nt: TGCAGTGCTAGAGAAGCCGAATACGAGCAGTACTTC
abundance: many; j_gene: TRBJ2-5; v_gene: TRBV19; d_gene: TRBD2; CDR3aa: CASSIEAGAAQYF; CDR3nt: TGTGCCAGTAGTATAGAGGCGGGAGCGGCCCAGTACTTC
abundance: -; j_gene: TRBJ2-1; v_gene: TRBV5-6; d_gene: TRBD2; CDR3aa: CAGSQGPGTSGSNEQFF; CDR3nt: TGTGCCGGCAGCCAAGGCCCCGGGACTAGCGGATCCAATGAGCAGTTCTTC
abundance: many; j_gene: TRBJ2-3; v_gene: TRBV19; d_gene: -; CDR3aa: CASSIDVTSTDTQYF; CDR3nt: TGTGCCAGTAGTATAGATGTAACTAGCACAGATACGCAGTATTTT
abundance: -; j_gene: TRBJ2-1; v_gene: TRBV5-1; d_gene: -; CDR3aa: CASRKGSIPSHNEQFF; CDR3nt: TGCGCCAGCAGAAAAGGGTCTATACCTTCCCACAATGAGCAGTTCTTC
abundance: -; j_gene: TRBJ2-6; v_gene: TRBV15; d_gene: -; CDR3aa: CATSRGPQGANVLTF; CDR3nt: TGTGCCACCAGCAGAGGTCCGCAGGGGGCCAACGTCCTGACTTTC
abundance: -; j_gene: TRBJ2-7; v_gene: TRBV28; d_gene: TRBD2; CDR3aa: CASSSLAGAVYEQYF; CDR3nt: TGTGCCAGCAGTTCCCTAGCGGGAGCGGTCTACGAGCAGTACTTC
abundance: few; j_gene: TRBJ2-5; v_gene: TRBV19; d_gene: -; CDR3aa: CASSITIDRQEAQYF; CDR3nt: TGTGCCAGTAGTATTACGATAGACAGACAAGAGGCCCAGTACTTC
abundance: -; j_gene: TRBJ1-6; v_gene: TRBV19; d_gene: TRBD1; CDR3aa: CASSGGQENSPLHF; CDR3nt: TGTGCCAGTAGCGGGGGACAGGAAAATTCACCCCTCCACTTT
abundance: -; j_gene: TRBJ2-7; v_gene: TRBV7-9; d_gene: -; CDR3aa: CASSPSATYEQYF; CDR3nt: TGTGCCAGCAGCCCGAGCGCCACCTACGAGCAGTACTTC
abundance: many; j_gene: TRBJ1-2; v_gene: TRBV15; d_gene: -; CDR3aa: CATSRDLKKLDGYTF; CDR3nt: TGTGCCACCAGCAGAGATTTGAAGAAATTGGACGGCTACACCTTC
abundance: few; j_gene: TRBJ2-7; v_gene: TRBV11-2; d_gene: -; CDR3aa: CASSLGGGILHEQYF; CDR3nt: TGTGCCAGCAGCTTAGGTGGCGGAATCCTCCACGAGCAGTACTTC
abundance: many; j_gene: TRBJ1-1; v_gene: TRBV6-5; d_gene: -; CDR3aa: CASSLQGVGGTEAFF; CDR3nt: TGTGCCAGCAGTTTACAGGGTGTCGGAGGGACTGAAGCTTTCTTT
abundance: -; j_gene: TRBJ2-7; v_gene: TRBV5-1; d_gene: TRBD2; CDR3aa: CASSTLAGFSYEQYF; CDR3nt: TGCGCCAGCAGCACACTAGCGGGGTTCTCCTACGAGCAGTACTTC
abundance: -; j_gene: TRBJ1-4; v_gene: TRBV2; d_gene: TRBD1; CDR3aa: CASIRDRVTNENLFF; CDR3nt: TGTGCCAGCATCCGGGACAGGGTAACTAATGAAAATCTGTTTTTT
abundance: many; j_gene: TRBJ1-1; v_gene: TRBV7-3; d_gene: -; CDR3aa: CASSEDRNTEAFF; CDR3nt: TGTGCCAGCAGCGAGGACCGGAACACTGAAGCTTTCTTT
abundance: many; j_gene: TRBJ1-1; v_gene: TRBV5-1; d_gene: -; CDR3aa: CASSPGPGNTEAFF; CDR3nt: TGCGCCAGCAGCCCGGGACCAGGGAACACTGAAGCTTTCTTT
abundance: many; j_gene: TRBJ2-1; v_gene: TRBV7-3; d_gene: TRBD1; CDR3aa: CASSSDRVGEQFF; CDR3nt: TGTGCCAGCAGCTCGGACAGGGTTGGTGAGCAGTTCTTC
abundance: few; j_gene: TRBJ2-7; v_gene: TRBV10-1; d_gene: TRBD2; CDR3aa: CASTQAGGITYEQYF; CDR3nt: TGCGCCAGCACGCAAGCGGGAGGAATCACCTACGAGCAGTACTTC
abundance: many; j_gene: TRBJ2-7; v_gene: TRBV2; d_gene: -; CDR3aa: CASRAGTWEQYF; CDR3nt: TGTGCCAGCAGGGCAGGGACGTGGGAGCAGTACTTC
abundance: few; j_gene: TRBJ2-2; v_gene: TRBV18; d_gene: -; CDR3aa: CASSTISSRTGELFF; CDR3nt: TGTGCCAGCTCAACCATATCGAGTCGCACCGGGGAGCTGTTTTTT
abundance: -; j_gene: TRBJ1-2; v_gene: TRBV2; d_gene: -; CDR3aa: CASRGDYGYTF; CDR3nt: TGTGCCAGCAGGGGCGACTATGGCTACACCTTC
abundance: -; j_gene: TRBJ2-3; v_gene: TRBV20-1; d_gene: -; CDR3aa: CSASKGDTQYF; CDR3nt: TGCAGTGCTAGTAAAGGTGATACGCAGTATTTT
abundance: many; j_gene: TRBJ2-3; v_gene: TRBV7-2; d_gene: -; CDR3aa: CASSFLTGAPDTQYF; CDR3nt: TGTGCCAGCAGCTTTCTTACGGGAGCCCCAGATACGCAGTATTTT
abundance: -; j_gene: TRBJ1-6; v_gene: TRBV11-1; d_gene: -; CDR3aa: CASSLYTDVYNSPLHF; CDR3nt: TGTGCCAGCAGCTTATACACGGACGTGTATAATTCACCCCTCCACTTT
abundance: once; j_gene: TRBJ1-5; v_gene: TRBV10-2; d_gene: -; CDR3aa: CASRGWSSNQPQHF; CDR3nt: TGCGCCAGCAGGGGATGGAGTAGCAATCAGCCCCAGCATTTT
abundance: -; j_gene: TRBJ2-7; v_gene: TRBV7-3; d_gene: -; CDR3aa: CASSFGQSHYEQYF; CDR3nt: TGTGCCAGCAGCTTTGGACAGAGTCACTACGAGCAGTACTTC
abundance: -; j_gene: TRBJ2-5; v_gene: TRBV7-3; d_gene: TRBD2; CDR3aa: CASSLTASGTRFF; CDR3nt: TGTGCCAGCAGCTTAACAGCTAGCGGGACACGGTTCTTC
abundance: -; j_gene: TRBJ1-1; v_gene: TRBV3-1; d_gene: TRBD1; CDR3aa: CASSLKAGTGTAFF; CDR3nt: TGTGCCAGCAGCCTAAAGGCCGGGACAGGGACAGCTTTCTTT